The following is a T cell receptor beta chain sequence with its context. This clone's antigen is unknown. Qualities for individual bases were not recorded, and no much larger clone is one base off. The data are from a study of CD8+CD57+ T cells in acquired aplastic anemia (dated by TCRdb to the late 2010s). With regard to the full study: A mean of about 3.2 ug of DNA, ranging from roughly 0.18 to 30 ug, was extracted from sorted CD4+ and CD8+ cells. CD8+CD57+ expansion was defined as a frequency above the mean frequency observed in healthy subjects. Broader findings and caveats from the paper: Between patients and healthy controls, no significant difference in CD8+ Simpson's diversity was found (P=0.060). Roughly 30 CD8+ CDR3 sequences were found to be shared between patients and controls, but these sequences appeared to be highly expressed in patients and within the immunodominant clones of the patients.

Via the germline V gene (reference sequence), CDR1 is LNHNV and CDR2 YYDKDF. The V end loses 0 bases and the J end loses 4 bases, and a stretch of 13 bases separates them. The CDR3 goes from the cysteine to the phenylalanine over 16 residues. Only the CDR3 DNA is retained, 48 bases long and in frame from the first base. Patients chosen for sequencing had shown expansion of CD8+CD57+ cells by flow cytometry. Every patient had severe acquired aplastic anemia, diagnosed using the International Study of Aplastic Anemia and Agranulocytosis and Camitta criteria. At the time blood was sampled, none of the patients had received any therapy. In the study, sorted CD4+ and CD8+ blood T cells from patients with severe aplastic anemia and from healthy subjects underwent deep sequencing of TCR repertoires. In the USA, patient enrollment took place under clinicaltrials.gov protocols 00001620, 01623167, 00001397, 00071045, 00081523 and 00961064. Ficoll-Paque density gradient centrifugation was used to isolate peripheral blood mononuclear cells. Before DNA extraction, CD4+ and CD8+ T cells were sorted by FACS or by magnetic beads.

Genomic DNA served as template for TCR beta VDJ combination and CDR3 sequence profiling. TCR repertoire sequencing was run on an Illumina HiSeq 2000. Processing in the source paper ran as follows. TRBV/TRBJ rearrangement plots, CDR3 size and DJ length profiles, and Simpson's diversity index were used to evaluate the repertoires. Whichever DNA sequence was most abundant in the deep sequencing data was defined as the immunodominant clone. CDR3 amino acid sequences were screened for sharing across subjects and were compared with published repertoires and the VDJdb database. Clones were called with MiXCR by TCRdb after fastp trimmed the public reads at Q25, and only in-frame beta chains were retained. Rows are combined by CDR3 protein, so each entry shows the most common genes and DNA. The V and J calls come from TCRdb's annotation, not from the publication. The sample data list hundreds of thousands of distinct CDR3 sequences, and 50% to 65% of these were observed just once. The ten largest clonotypes hold around 1.3% of the sample.

The material sequenced was sorted CD4+, CD8+, or CD8+CD57+ T cells (not recorded which) from PBMCs. The sequence links TRBV15 to TRBJ2-1; the D segment could be TRBD2, given 6 matching bases. The TCR was taken from a human donor with aplastic anemia. The nucleotide sequence is TGTGCCACCAGCAGAGATTACGGACTACCGTACAATGAGCAGTTCTTC. Its amino acids are CATSRDYGLPYNEQFF.